A selection of T cell receptor beta chains follows, all from one sample in a study of blood T cell repertoires in COVID-19. Clones were read by immunoSEQ multiplex PCR, and TCRdb kept only the in-frame ones, dropping some. The data hold 130,000 or so clones, with 85% to 90% observed a single time. Material for sequencing was peripheral blood. These receptors all come from a man between 65 and 80 years old with active or convalescent COVID-19. Both conserved end residues are part of each CDR3. A D gene is named only where the DNA matches it firmly. Size is stated for part of the rows, as once, few or many counts, or as a class when the clone is expanded.

TRBD1 TRBJ2-4 TRBV7-2 14 - CASRSTGGLDIQYF TGTGCCAGCAGATCGACAGGGGGCTTGGACATTCAGTACTTC
TRBD2 TRBJ2-1 TRBV7-2 16 - CASSLEERGSGGEQFF TGTGCCAGCAGCTTAGAAGAGCGGGGGTCTGGAGGTGAGCAGTTCTTC
- TRBJ1-2 TRBV6-5 16 - CASSYSWAGANYGYTF TGTGCCAGCAGTTACTCGTGGGCGGGAGCTAACTATGGCTACACCTTC
TRBD1 TRBJ1-1 TRBV7-9 13 - CASIRGDRSEAFF TGTGCCAGCATTAGGGGGGACAGGTCTGAAGCTTTCTTT
- TRBJ2-1 TRBV18 15 - CASSSATGGGGEQFF TGTGCCAGCTCTTCCGCTACAGGGGGGGGAGGTGAGCAGTTCTTC
- TRBJ1-1 TRBV18 14 - CASSPPAGVGEAFF TGTGCCAGCTCACCACCTGCAGGGGTTGGTGAAGCTTTCTTT
- TRBJ1-5 TRBV25-1 13 - CASQARVDQPQHF TGTGCCAGTCAGGCCAGGGTTGATCAGCCCCAGCATTTT
TRBD1 TRBJ2-7 TRBV19 17 - CASRRTGGVGGTSEQYF TGTGCCAGCCGTAGGACAGGGGGCGTCGGGGGTACGTCTGAGCAGTACTTC
TRBD2 TRBJ2-3 TRBV19 16 - CASSIDTSGRAYTQYF TGTGCCAGTAGTATAGATACTAGCGGGAGGGCCTATACGCAGTATTTT
- TRBJ1-1 TRBV7-9 14 - CASSLQGRDTEAFF TGTGCCAGCAGCTTACAGGGGAGGGACACTGAAGCTTTCTTT
TRBD2 TRBJ2-5 TRBV6-4 13 - CAALGRRQETQYF TGTGCCGCGCTCGGGAGGCGACAAGAGACCCAGTACTTC
TRBD2 TRBJ2-7 TRBV5-1 15 - CASSLGLAGLYEQYF TGCGCCAGCAGCTTGGGACTAGCGGGACTCTACGAGCAGTACTTC
- TRBJ2-1 TRBV5-1 13 - CASSLQDNNEQFF TGCGCCAGCAGCCTACAGGATAACAATGAGCAGTTCTTC
TRBD1 TRBJ2-7 TRBV5-1 17 - CASSLALGTGLYYEQYF TGCGCCAGCAGCTTGGCCCTCGGGACAGGGTTGTACTACGAGCAGTACTTC
TRBD1 TRBJ2-7 TRBV27 15 - CASSLSPTGGYEQYF TGTGCCAGCAGTTTATCACCGACAGGGGGATACGAGCAGTACTTC
- TRBJ2-3 TRBV6-1 15 once CASSEDPSSGDTQYF TGTGCCAGCAGTGAAGATCCTAGCTCCGGAGATACGCAGTATTTT
- TRBJ1-5 TRBV2 13 - CASSDGGTQPQHF TGTGCCAGCAGTGACGGGGGGACCCAGCCCCAGCATTTT
- TRBJ2-7 TRBV18 13 - CASSPPSSYEQYF TGTGCCAGCTCACCACCCTCCTCCTACGAGCAGTACTTC
TRBD1 TRBJ2-6 TRBV15 16 - CATSRIDRAGANVLTF TGTGCCACCAGCAGAATAGACAGGGCTGGGGCCAACGTCCTGACTTTC
- TRBJ2-1 TRBV27 16 - CASSYIALGSYNEQFF TGTGCCAGCAGTTACATAGCACTAGGCTCCTACAATGAGCAGTTCTTC
- TRBJ2-4 TRBV28 17 - CASSLIGQGGSKNIQYF TGTGCCAGCAGTTTAATCGGGCAGGGGGGATCCAAAAACATTCAGTACTTC
- TRBJ1-3 TRBV5-5 15 - CASSPLGGHGNTIYF TGTGCCAGCAGCCCCCTCGGGGGGCACGGAAACACCATATATTTT
- TRBJ2-3 TRBV9 14 - CASSPRGGGDTQYF TGTGCCAGCAGCCCCCGGGGAGGCGGGGATACGCAGTATTTT
TRBD1 TRBJ1-1 TRBV5-4 15 - CASSWGDRPNTEAFF TGTGCCAGCAGCTGGGGGGACAGACCGAACACTGAAGCTTTCTTT
TRBD1 TRBJ2-5 TRBV25-1 13 - CASLGQVGETQYF TGTGCCAGCTTGGGACAGGTCGGAGAGACCCAGTACTTC
TRBD2 TRBJ2-1 TRBV3-1/TRBV3-2 17 - CASSRSFPSGSYNEQFF TGTGCCAGCAGCCGATCGTTTCCTAGCGGGAGTTACAATGAGCAGTTCTTC
- TRBJ2-6 TRBV27 16 once CASSRSGEDGANVLTF TGTGCCAGCAGCAGATCTGGTGAGGATGGGGCCAACGTCCTGACTTTC
- TRBJ2-7 TRBV11-2 14 - CASSLDAITHEQYF TGTGCCAGCAGCTTAGATGCTATTACCCACGAGCAGTACTTC
- TRBJ2-7 TRBV19 14 - CASSMGQNFYEQYF TGTGCCAGTAGTATGGGGCAGAACTTCTACGAGCAGTACTTC
TRBD1 TRBJ1-5 TRBV4-2 16 - CASSQDPDRGNQPQHF TGTGCCAGCAGCCAAGATCCGGACAGGGGCAATCAGCCCCAGCATTTT
TRBD1 TRBJ1-5 TRBV24-1 16 - CATSDQRQGLNQPQHF TGTGCCACCAGTGACCAAAGACAGGGTCTAAATCAGCCCCAGCATTTT
TRBD2 TRBJ2-1 TRBV19 13 - CASKREGVNEQFF TGTGCCAGTAAACGGGAGGGGGTTAATGAGCAGTTCTTC
- TRBJ2-2 TRBV29-1 11 - CSVGRGSELFF TGCAGCGTCGGACGGGGAAGCGAGCTGTTTTTT
TRBD1 TRBJ1-4 TRBV18 16 - CASSLSGTGLNEKLFF TGTGCCAGCTCACTATCCGGGACAGGGCTTAATGAAAAACTGTTTTTT
TRBD1 TRBJ1-1 TRBV11-2 16 - CASSPGTGSIGTEAFF TGTGCCAGCAGCCCCGGGACAGGGTCGATTGGTACTGAAGCTTTCTTT
TRBD2 TRBJ2-3 TRBV7-9 18 - CASSLVAGSGSRTDTQYF TGTGCCAGCAGCTTAGTAGCCGGGAGCGGGAGTCGCACAGATACGCAGTATTTT
- TRBJ1-3 TRBV5-5 17 - CASSFGGGTSGGNTIYF TGTGCCAGCAGCTTTGGGGGCGGCACCTCGGGAGGAAACACCATATATTTT
- TRBJ1-3 TRBV30 14 - CAWSFPNSGNTIYF TGTGCCTGGAGTTTCCCCAACTCTGGAAACACCATATATTTT
TRBD1 TRBJ2-7 TRBV5-1 14 - CASSRPGQNYEQYF TGCGCCAGCAGCCGGCCGGGACAGAACTACGAGCAGTACTTC
- TRBJ2-6 TRBV30 14 - CAFFRVPGANVLTF TGTGCCTTCTTTCGAGTTCCTGGGGCCAACGTCCTGACTTTC
- TRBJ1-1 TRBV6-5 13 - CASSYNGAPEAFF TGTGCCAGCAGTTACAATGGGGCGCCTGAAGCTTTCTTT
- TRBJ2-2 TRBV6-2/TRBV6-3 13 - CASSYGGGWELFF TGTGCCAGCAGTTACGGGGGGGGCTGGGAGCTGTTTTTT
- TRBJ2-5 TRBV27 14 - CASSLIGKGETQYF TGTGCCAGCAGTTTAATAGGGAAGGGGGAGACCCAGTACTTC
TRBD1 TRBJ2-3 TRBV27 14 - CASSLRQGTDTQYF TGTGCCAGCAGCCTAAGACAGGGGACAGATACGCAGTATTTT
- TRBJ1-3 TRBV30 13 - CAWRTSSGNTIYF TGTGCCTGGCGGACTAGCTCTGGAAACACCATATATTTT
TRBD2 TRBJ2-7 TRBV27 16 once CASSLSGLAGSYEQYF TGTGCCAGCAGTTTATCCGGACTAGCGGGATCCTACGAGCAGTACTTC